A single sample is the source of the 27 T cell receptor beta chains below, sequenced in a study of T cells in Graves' hyperthyroidism and ophthalmopathy. Researchers amplified the TCR beta CDR3 regions from RNA transcripts. A set of HTBI primers served as the primers for a first-round RT-PCR of the TCR CDR3. Each CDR3 protein gets one entry after TCRdb re-called the multiplex PCR reads with MiXCR. The data show hundreds of thousands of distinct CDR3 sequences, 15% to 20% seen once. Sequenced sample: blood. The receptors shown here come from a woman aged 30 to 39 with Graves' hyperthyroidism.

The chain couples TRBV20-1 to TRBJ2-2; TRBD2 matches 11 bases. CDR1 is DFQATT, CDR2 SNEGSKA, per germline (reference sequence). This CDR3 region has 17 residues. V lost 0 bases and J lost 3; bases outside the gene matches: 6. CDR3 protein: CSARDPGLAVHTGELFF. The CDR3 DNA reads TGCAGTGCTAGAGATCCGGGACTAGCGGTTCACACCGGGGAGCTGTTTTTT.

This clonotype occurred many times. V usage is TRBV11-3 and J usage is TRBJ2-1; 13 positions match TRBD2. Germline loops: CDR1 SGHNT, CDR2 YENEEA. V shed 5 bases and J 9 bases; nucleotides not matched to a gene: 10. The CDR3 has 16 amino acids. As DNA, the CDR3 is TGTGCCAGCAGCGTAAGGACTAGCGGGAGTGGGGGTGAGCAGTTCTTC. It codes for CASSVRTSGSGGEQFF. Combining the CDR3 with reference TRBV11-3 and TRBJ2-1 gives the whole variable domain EAGVVQSPRYKIIEKKQPVAFWCNPISGHNTLYWYLQNLGQGPELLIRYENEEAVDDSQLPKDRFSAERLKGVDSTLKIQPAELGDSAVYLCASSVRTSGSGGEQFFGPGTRLTVL.

This clonotype was seen repeatedly, ten times or more. This chain joins TRBV27 and TRBJ2-1; D perhaps matches TRBD2 (6 bases). Trimming stripped 3 bases from V and 7 bases from J, with 16 bases between. The CDR3 totals 15 residues. CDR1 and CDR2 from the germline V gene are MNHEY and SMNVEV (reference sequence). The CDR3 protein is CASSLWGEMMNEQFF. The DNA for the CDR3 is TGTGCCAGCAGTTTGTGGGGGGAGATGATGAATGAGCAGTTCTTC.

This clonotype was seen many times. The CDR3: CASSTWTSGSETQYF. The CDR3 DNA follows: TGTGCCAGCTCAACTTGGACTAGCGGGAGTGAGACCCAGTACTTC. This rearrangement joins TRBV18 to TRBJ2-5; TRBD2 matches at 13 bases. V shed 5 bases, J shed 5 bases, and the junction held 5 bases outside the gene matches. Germline V lookup: CDR1 KGHSH, CDR2 LQKENI. This CDR3 region has 15 residues. The full variable domain, with the rest looked up from reference TRBV18 and TRBJ2-5, is NAGVMQNPRHLVRRRGQEARLRCSPMKGHSHVYWYRQLPEEGLKFMVYLQKENIIDESGMPKERFSAEFPKEGPSILRIQQVVRGDSAAYFCASSTWTSGSETQYFGPGTRLLVL.

The chain links TRBV29-1 to TRBJ2-1; 13 nucleotides line up with TRBD2. The J segment lost 3 bases and the V segment lost 4 bases, leaving 6 bases of the junction unmatched. The CDR3 spans 16 residues. Germline V gene sequence: CDR1 SQVTM, CDR2 ANQGSEA. CDR3 sequence (DNA): TGCAGCGTTGCAACTAGCGGGAGGGCTATCTACAATGAGCAGTTCTTC. This gives the protein CSVATSGRAIYNEQFF.

This clonotype was seen many times. The chain links TRBV7-9 to TRBJ1-2, with D unclear. Germline V CDR1 and CDR2: SEHNR, FQNEAQ (reference sequence). The length of the CDR3 is 13 residues. V was pared by 2 bases and J by 4 bases, with 8 bases between. The CDR3 here is CASSLIPSYGYTF. The CDR3 DNA sequence: TGTGCCAGCAGCTTAATCCCCTCCTATGGCTACACCTTC. The variable domain in full, completed from reference TRBV7-9 and TRBJ1-2, reads DTGVSQNPRHKITKRGQNVTFRCDPISEHNRLYWYRQTLGQGPEFLTYFQNEAQLEKSRLLSDRFSAERPKGSFSTLEIQRTEQGDSAMYLCASSLIPSYGYTFGSGTRLTVV.

This clonotype has ten or more counts. V gene TRBV6-2 or TRBV6-3 combines with J gene TRBJ2-3; 9 positions agree with TRBD2. With V trimmed by 7 bases and J by 9 bases, 14 bases remained unmatched. The CDR3 runs to 15 residues. CDR1 and CDR2 from the germline V gene are MNHEY and SVGEGT. The CDR3 loop reads CASTLGLAAAGTQYF. The DNA for the CDR3 is TGTGCCAGCACCTTGGGACTAGCAGCCGCCGGAACGCAGTATTTT.

This clonotype was observed a handful of times. The chain joins TRBV15 to TRBJ2-3; 7 nucleotides line up with TRBD1. J gave up 1 base and V 6 bases, and 7 bases lay outside the gene matches. Germline-derived CDR1 and CDR2 are LNHNV and YYDKDF (reference sequence). This CDR3 comprises 15 residues. The CDR3 reads CATSPDRVRTDTQYF. The CDR3 DNA sequence: TGTGCCACCAGTCCCGACAGGGTGCGCACAGATACGCAGTATTTT.

This sequence joins TRBV7-8 and TRBJ2-3; 7 positions agree with TRBD1. Trimming at V came to 2 bases and at J to 10 bases, leaving 6 bases not matched to a gene. CDR3 length: 13 residues. The germline gives CDR1 SGHVS, CDR2 FQNEAQ. DNA for the CDR3: TGTGCCAGCAGCTTAACCCCTACAGGGGCGCAGTATTTT. Its protein product is CASSLTPTGAQYF.

This clonotype was observed many times. This rearrangement joins TRBV12-3 or TRBV12-4 to TRBJ1-5, with 8 bases that match TRBD1. The CDR3 is 15 amino acids. V shed 1 base and J 8 bases; nucleotides not matched to a gene: 7. CDR3 in DNA: TGTGCCAGCAGTTTAGTCCCAGGGGGCTTTGAGCCCCAGCATTTT. Amino acid sequence: CASSLVPGGFEPQHF.

This clonotype appeared many times. The rearrangement links TRBV6-2 or TRBV6-3 to TRBJ1-5; D perhaps matches TRBD1 (5 bases). V lost 7 bases and J 4 bases, leaving 8 bases between the germline ends. This CDR3 contains 12 residues. CDR1 and CDR2 (germline): MNHEY, SVGEGT. The chain's CDR3 is CASNRQNQPQHF. DNA for the CDR3: TGTGCCAGCAATCGACAGAATCAGCCCCAGCATTTT.

The chain employs TRBV6-1 and TRBJ2-2, with a possible D match to TRBD2 (6 bases). Germline V CDR1 and CDR2: MNHNS, SASEGT. This CDR3 spans 12 amino acids. Trimming shortened V by 7 bases and J by 4 bases, and 7 bases separated the two germline ends. Here the CDR3 DNA reads TGTGCCAGCATGGGGGGCACCGGGGAGCTGTTTTTT. As protein: CASMGGTGELFF.

This clonotype was observed at least ten times. The genes are TRBV27 and TRBJ2-7, with TRBD2 matching over 9 bases. The CDR3 has 14 amino acids. The V and J ends lost 8 bases and 2 bases, in that order; junction bases with no gene match: 7. Germline CDR1 reads MNHEY; CDR2 reads SMNVEV (reference sequence). CDR3 nucleotide sequence: TGTGCCAGCGGCCTGACTAGCGGAGCCTACGAGCAGTACTTC. This gives the protein CASGLTSGAYEQYF.

This clonotype was counted between two and nine times. J is TRBJ2-7 and V is TRBV7-9; D gene unclear. Germline CDR1 is SEHNR and CDR2 is FQNEAQ (reference sequence). V gave up 4 bases and J gave up 1 base, with 20 bases separating them. The CDR3 consists of 17 residues. CDR3 sequence reads: CASSSTALVLLSYEQYF. In DNA, the CDR3 is TGTGCCAGCAGCTCGACCGCCTTAGTTCTACTATCCTACGAGCAGTACTTC.

This clonotype was seen more than once but under ten times. The chain combines TRBV19 with TRBJ1-1; 8 bases map to TRBD1. The CDR3 runs 19 residues. J was trimmed by 0 bases and V by 2 bases; bases with no gene match: 14. The germline CDR1 and CDR2 sequences are LNHDA and SQIVND (reference sequence). The CDR3 sequence is CASSISLGRGLSMNTEAFF. DNA of the CDR3: TGTGCCAGTAGTATAAGTTTAGGCAGGGGGCTGTCCATGAACACTGAAGCTTTCTTT.

There are many counts of this clonotype. This chain links TRBV10-1 with TRBJ2-3; D gene ambiguous. The V end lost 4 bases, the J end lost 6 bases, and 14 bases lay between the germline ends. This CDR3 is 14 amino acids long. Germline lookup yields CDR1 WNHNN and CDR2 SYGVQD (reference sequence). In DNA form, the CDR3 reads TGCGCCAGCAGTGCCTCCCTGGAATCGGATACGCAGTATTTT. Its translation: CASSASLESDTQYF.

This clonotype came up many times. The chain has TRBV9 and TRBJ1-2; 7 bases align to TRBD1. The CDR3 is made up of 12 amino acids. J lost 7 bases, V lost 0 bases, and 0 bases had no gene match. In germline, CDR1 is SGDLS, CDR2 YYNGEE. CDR3 sequence: CASSVGQGGYTF. CDR3 coding DNA: TGTGCCAGCAGCGTAGGACAGGGTGGCTACACCTTC.

A remark on this clonotype: Germline is not matched at one junction end, which may reflect a read error. The CDR3, as DNA: TGTGCCAGCAGTTTTCGACAGACCTATGGCTACGCCTTC. This gives the protein CASSFRQTYGYAF. The V gene is TRBV28, the J gene TRBJ1-2; maybe TRBD1 (5 bases). CDR3 size: 13 residues. CDR1 and CDR2 from the germline V gene are MDHEN and SYDVKM.

This chain uses TRBV24-1 with TRBJ2-3, with D uncertain. The CDR3 sequence is 15 residues long. Per the germline V gene, CDR1 is KGHDR and CDR2 is SFDVKD. V was pared by 1 base and J by 1 base, with 8 bases between. The CDR3 protein is CATSDLRKGTDTQYF. As DNA, the CDR3 is TGTGCCACCAGTGATTTAAGGAAGGGCACAGATACGCAGTATTTT.

This clonotype was recorded many times. This chain joins TRBV28 and TRBJ1-5; no clear D gene. V was trimmed by 3 bases and J by 5 bases, leaving 11 bases between them. The CDR3 spans 14 residues. Germline CDR1 and CDR2: MDHEN and SYDVKM. Here the CDR3 reads CASSLGGIDQPQHF. The CDR3 DNA reads as TGTGCCAGCAGTTTGGGAGGGATAGATCAGCCCCAGCATTTT.

In its sample, this clonotype was seen many times. The V call is TRBV12-3 or TRBV12-4, the J call TRBJ1-1, with 11 nucleotides matching TRBD1. The V and J ends lost 5 bases and 0 bases, in that order; junction bases with no gene match: 11. This CDR3 is 18 amino acids long. The CDR3 loop is CASSPPGQGVLLNTEAFF. DNA for the CDR3: TGTGCCAGCAGTCCACCGGGACAGGGGGTTCTACTGAACACTGAAGCTTTCTTT.

The chain links TRBV19 to TRBJ2-7; a possible D gene is TRBD2 (5 bases). Germline assignment: CDR1 LNHDA and CDR2 SQIVND (reference sequence). V lost 4 bases to trimming and J lost 5 bases, with 12 bases between them. This CDR3 is built from 13 residues. The CDR3 bases are TGTGCCAGTAGTACAATGAACGGGAACGAGCAGTACTTC. Protein product: CASSTMNGNEQYF.

This rearrangement joins TRBV7-9 to TRBJ2-3; 7 positions match TRBD2. Germline V gene lookup returns CDR1 SEHNR and CDR2 FQNEAQ (reference sequence). The CDR3 has 17 residues. V shed 1 base, J shed 0 bases, and the junction held 7 bases outside the gene matches. CDR3 sequence reads: CASSLGRLAESTDTQYF. CDR3 sequence (DNA): TGTGCCAGCAGCTTAGGGAGGCTAGCGGAGAGCACAGATACGCAGTATTTT.

This clonotype occurred many times. This sequence joins TRBV27 and TRBJ2-7, with D perhaps TRBD1 (6 bases). The V gene lost 8 bases and the J gene lost 2 bases, with 13 bases spanning the gap. CDR1 and CDR2 (germline): MNHEY, SMNVEV (reference sequence). This CDR3 comprises 13 residues. This CDR3 is CASARDTTYEQYF. CDR3 nucleotides: TGTGCCAGCGCCAGGGACACTACCTACGAGCAGTACTTC.

The rearrangement joins TRBV4-2 to TRBJ2-7; 9 nucleotides match TRBD1. Germline V CDR1 and CDR2: LGHNA, YNFKEQ. V trimming: 3 bases; J trimming: 7 bases; junction bases outside the gene matches: 10. CDR3 length: 15 amino acids. The CDR3 DNA is TGTGCCAGCAGCCAGGCCCCGACAGGGGGTCATGAGCAGTACTTC. This encodes CASSQAPTGGHEQYF.

V and J are TRBV19 and TRBJ1-1; unclear D gene. Looked up from germline, CDR1 is LNHDA and CDR2 is SQIVND (reference sequence). CDR3 length: 13 amino acids. Trimming stripped 4 bases from V and 4 bases from J, with 10 bases between. Here the CDR3 DNA reads TGTGCCAGTAGTACAGAGCGAGGCACTGAAGCTTTCTTT. Translation: CASSTERGTEAFF.

The chain has TRBV25-1 and TRBJ2-7, with D unclear. The germline gives CDR1 MGHDK, CDR2 SYGVNS. The CDR3 totals 14 residues. The V end lost 10 bases, the J end lost 2 bases, and 18 bases lay between the germline ends. This CDR3 is CATTMTEFTYEQYF. The CDR3 DNA follows: TGTGCCACCACCATGACCGAATTTACCTACGAGCAGTACTTC.